This T cell receptor beta chain was sequenced during a study of shared clonotypes between healthy human individuals. Study results and limitations: Relative to clonotypes present in all four donors, those not shared had lower generation probabilities. Naive CD4 clonotypes were shared across a handful of donors at roughly 5%.

To note about this clone: What it recognizes is unknown.

TCRdb's table, derived via immunoSEQ multiplex PCR, lists solely in-frame clones and lacks some. In the table there are approximately 2.3 million clones, 85% to 95% of which are singletons. CDR3 length equals 11 residues. Germline-derived CDR1 and CDR2 are MDHEN and SYDVKM. Trimming shortened V by 8 bases and J by 4 bases, and 9 bases separated the two germline ends. The sequenced material came from naive CD4+ T cells from PBMCs. Subset defined: CD45RA+ positively selected. The gene calls are TRBV28 and TRBJ2-7; a possible D gene is TRBD2 (5 bases). The sequence was collected from a young man in good health. Some clones in this sample may be carry-over from other donors' samples. The CDR3 spells CASEGVYEQYF. The CDR3 nucleotides are TGTGCCAGCGAGGGTGTATACGAGCAGTACTTC.